The clone carrying this T cell receptor (beta chain) has a single count. Antigen: not known. The sample originates from a study of T cells in Graves' hyperthyroidism and ophthalmopathy. TCR beta CDR3 regions were amplified from RNA transcripts. HTBI primers were employed in a first-round RT-PCR of the TCR CDR3. TCRdb used MiXCR to reprocess the multiplex PCR reads, holding one entry per CDR3 protein. In the table there are fewer than 200,000 distinct CDR3 sequences, around 15% of which are singletons. Whole-study results and caveats: Researchers report that a 13 V-J model separated ophthalmopathy from stable hyperthyroidism.

Hyperthyroidism patients were newly diagnosed, had disease duration under 2 months, and were aged 18 to 65 years. Thyroid ultrasound, orbital computed tomography, clinical symptoms, and serum thyroxine and TRAb underpinned diagnoses. The clonotype originates from a woman in her 50s with Graves' hyperthyroidism. Sequences were obtained from blood.

The CDR3 here is CASSPTDKFYEQYF. CDR3 coding DNA: TGTGCCAGCAGCCCGACGGACAAATTCTACGAGCAGTACTTC. The rearrangement joins TRBV3-1 to TRBJ2-7; D possibly corresponds to TRBD1 (5 bases). This CDR3 region has 14 residues. Germline V gene data show CDR1 as LGHDT and CDR2 as YNNKEL (reference sequence). V lost 4 bases, J lost 3 bases, and 13 bases lay in between.